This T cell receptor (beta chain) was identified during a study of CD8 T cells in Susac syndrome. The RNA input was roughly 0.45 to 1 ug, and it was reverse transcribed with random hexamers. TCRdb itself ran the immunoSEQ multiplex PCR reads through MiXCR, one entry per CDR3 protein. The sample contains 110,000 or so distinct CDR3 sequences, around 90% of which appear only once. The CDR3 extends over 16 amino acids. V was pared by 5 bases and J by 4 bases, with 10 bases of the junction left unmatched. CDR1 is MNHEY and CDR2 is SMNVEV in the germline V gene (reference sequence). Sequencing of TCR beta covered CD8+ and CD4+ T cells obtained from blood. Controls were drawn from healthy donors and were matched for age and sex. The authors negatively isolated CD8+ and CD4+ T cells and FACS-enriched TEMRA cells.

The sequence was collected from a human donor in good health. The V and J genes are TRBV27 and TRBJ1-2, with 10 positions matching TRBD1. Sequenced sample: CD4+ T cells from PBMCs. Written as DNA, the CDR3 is TGTGCCAGCAGTCCACGCAAGGGGACAGGGGTCTATGGCTACACCTTC. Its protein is CASSPRKGTGVYGYTF.